The 17 T cell receptor beta chains below all came from one sample that was sequenced in a study of blood T cell repertoires in COVID-19. This table comes from immunoSEQ multiplex PCR, and its TCRdb copy is limited to in-frame clones, with some not included. This table has approximately 90,000 clones, about nine tenths appearing once. The specimen was peripheral blood. The receptors shown here come from a man aged 55-75 years with acute or convalescent COVID-19.

The chain uses TRBV20-1 and TRBJ2-1; maybe TRBD2 (5 bases). Germline V gene data show CDR1 as DFQATT and CDR2 as SNEGSKA (reference sequence). The CDR3 spans 16 residues. Trimming left V 3 bases short and J 0 bases short, with 15 bases between. This CDR3 reads CSASSSARSSYNEQFF. The CDR3 DNA sequence: TGCAGTGCTAGTAGTAGCGCGAGGAGCTCCTACAATGAGCAGTTCTTC.

The chain recombines TRBV2 with TRBJ2-7; a weak D match, TRBD2 (5 bases). Germline CDR1 SNHLY, CDR2 FYNNEI. V was pared by 7 bases and J by 1 base, with 14 bases between. CDR3 length: 14 residues. The CDR3 spells CASTRTEQSYEQYV. The CDR3 DNA is TGTGCCAGCACAAGGACTGAACAATCCTACGAGCAGTACGTC.

Concerning this clone itself: This specimen includes other DNA sequences encoding the same CDR3. The rearrangement joins TRBV11-3 to TRBJ1-1, with D perhaps matching TRBD1 (5 bases). CDR1 SGHNT and CDR2 YENEEA come from the germline V gene. The V gene lost 3 bases and the J gene lost 4 bases, with 9 bases spanning the gap. This CDR3 has 13 amino acids. CDR3 protein: CASSLGRGTEAFF. CDR3 nucleotides: TGTGCCAGCAGCTTGGGAAGGGGCACTGAAGCTTTCTTT.

The V call is TRBV19, the J call TRBJ1-2; TRBD1 might be the D (5 bases). CDR1 is LNHDA, CDR2 SQIVND, per germline (reference sequence). The CDR3 is made up of 15 amino acids. The V end lost 5 bases, the J end lost 5 bases, and 18 bases lay between the germline ends. For the CDR3, the DNA is TGTGCCAGTAGTCCCCGACTTTCAGGGAATTATGGCTACACCTTC. Protein product: CASSPRLSGNYGYTF.

The chain combines TRBV5-6 with TRBJ1-6; tentatively, D is TRBD1 (5 bases). Germline V lookup: CDR1 SGHDT, CDR2 YYEEEE. The CDR3 has 15 residues. Trimming stripped 4 bases from V and 5 bases from J, with 13 bases between. In DNA, the CDR3 is TGTGCCAGCAGCCTGCGGGGGGGAAATAATTCACCCCTCCACTTT. It translates to CASSLRGGNNSPLHF. Together with reference TRBV5-6 and TRBJ1-6, the CDR3 gives the full variable domain: DAGVTQSPTHLIKTRGQQVTLRCSPKSGHDTVSWYQQALGQGPQFIFQYYEEEERQRGNFPDRFSGHQFPNYSSELNVNALLLGDSALYLCASSLRGGNNSPLHFGNGTRLTVT.

CDR3 protein: CASSYSNRGTREQYF. The DNA of the CDR3 is TGTGCCAGCAGTTACTCGAACAGGGGGACCCGCGAGCAGTACTTC. The chain employs TRBV6-5 and TRBJ2-7; TRBD1 matches 8 bases. Germline V CDR1 and CDR2: MNHEY, SVGAGI. The CDR3 runs 15 residues. The V segment lost 0 bases and the J segment 6 bases; nucleotides outside the gene matches: 7.

This chain joins TRBV13 and TRBJ1-1; D perhaps matches TRBD1 (6 bases). The length of the CDR3 is 14 residues. Germline loops: CDR1 PRHDT, CDR2 FYEKMQ (reference sequence). Between the trimmed V and J ends, which lost 5 bases and 1 base, there was a span of 11 bases. This chain's CDR3 is CASSTGQWNTEAFF. The CDR3, as DNA: TGTGCCAGCAGCACAGGACAGTGGAACACTGAAGCTTTCTTT.

J is TRBJ2-7 and V is TRBV19; D is perhaps TRBD1 (6 bases). Germline V CDR1 and CDR2: LNHDA, SQIVND (reference sequence). CDR3 length equals 15 residues. Trimming took 3 bases from V and 0 from J, leaving 12 bases between them. The CDR3 is CASSIRQDYSYEQYF. The CDR3 DNA follows: TGTGCCAGTAGTATTAGACAGGATTACTCCTACGAGCAGTACTTC.

The chain links TRBV7-8 to TRBJ2-3; 11 bases line up with TRBD2. With V trimmed by 4 bases and J by 1 base, 4 bases remained unmatched. Germline V lookup: CDR1 SGHVS, CDR2 FQNEAQ. The CDR3 has 16 amino acids. The CDR3 sequence is CASSYLAGGRTDTQYF. DNA of the CDR3: TGTGCCAGCAGCTATCTAGCGGGGGGACGCACAGATACGCAGTATTTT.

The V call is TRBV4-1, the J call TRBJ2-1, with 8 bases matching TRBD2. Trimming took 4 bases from V and 10 from J; bases not matched to a gene: 18. Per germline, CDR1 MGHRA and CDR2 YSYEKL. The CDR3 totals 17 residues. The CDR3 DNA reads TGCGCCAGCAGCCGACGCCTTGGGAATAGCGGGGCTTTAGAGCAGTTCTTC. Protein product: CASSRRLGNSGALEQFF.

A word on this clone: At one boundary the junction diverges from the germline segment, which might be a read error. The chain carries TRBV5-1 and TRBJ1-2; D gene uncertain. Germline V gives CDR1 SGHRS, CDR2 YFSETQ. CDR3 length: 13 amino acids. CDR3 nucleotides: TGCGCCAGCGCTCCCCAACTTAGCTATGGCTATACCTTC. This codes for CASAPQLSYGYTF.

J is TRBJ2-2 and V is TRBV25-1, with D hard to call. The CDR3 loop spans 14 amino acids. Trimming took 2 bases from V and 0 from J, leaving 4 bases between them. The germline CDR1 and CDR2 sequences are MGHDK and SYGVNS. The CDR3 sequence: CASSEIANTGELFF. The DNA of the CDR3 is TGTGCCAGCAGTGAAATAGCGAACACCGGGGAGCTGTTTTTT.

In regard to this clone: The identical CDR3 is also encoded by other nucleotide sequences in the sample. The J gene is TRBJ2-2, the V gene TRBV4-1; TRBD2 is a possible D gene (6 bases). V lost 1 base to trimming and J lost 5 bases, with 8 bases between them. The CDR3 length is 14 residues. Per germline, CDR1 MGHRA and CDR2 YSYEKL. Written as DNA, the CDR3 is TGCGCCAGCAGCCAAGTAGGAGGGACCGGGGAGCTGTTTTTT. Residues: CASSQVGGTGELFF.

The J gene is TRBJ1-4, the V gene TRBV5-6; 12 bases are a match to TRBD1. The germline CDR1 and CDR2 sequences are SGHDT and YYEEEE. The CDR3 contains 15 residues. The V and J ends lost 0 bases and 8 bases, in that order; junction bases with no gene match: 2. CDR3 nucleotides: TGTGCCAGCAGCTTGGCTGGGACAGGGGGCGAAAAACTGTTTTTT. This codes for CASSLAGTGGEKLFF.

The chain combines TRBV24-1 with TRBJ2-7; 8 nucleotides agree with TRBD1. Germline loops: CDR1 KGHDR, CDR2 SFDVKD. This CDR3 contains 17 residues. Germline trimming cut 2 bases from V and 1 base from J; bases unmatched to any gene: 9. CDR3 loop: CATSDSSRGRRSYEQYV. Here the CDR3 DNA reads TGTGCCACCAGTGATTCATCCAGGGGGCGCAGGTCCTACGAGCAGTACGTC.

The chain uses TRBV10-3 and TRBJ1-1; 7 bases fit TRBD1. This CDR3 is built from 16 residues. From germline, CDR1 is ENHRY and CDR2 SYGVKD. The V segment lost 0 bases and the J segment 6 bases; nucleotides outside the gene matches: 10. The CDR3 protein is CAISESPTGWLAEAFF. The CDR3 nucleotides read TGTGCCATCAGTGAGTCCCCGACAGGGTGGTTGGCTGAAGCTTTCTTT.

V and J are TRBV5-1 and TRBJ1-4; D call uncertain. V shed 3 bases and J shed 15 bases, with 18 bases lying between them. The CDR3 totals 13 residues. Germline V CDR1 and CDR2: SGHRS, YFSETQ. The CDR3 nucleotides read TGCGCCAGCAGCTCAGAAGGGAGAGGGCAAGTGTTTTTT. Translating gives CASSSEGRGQVFF.